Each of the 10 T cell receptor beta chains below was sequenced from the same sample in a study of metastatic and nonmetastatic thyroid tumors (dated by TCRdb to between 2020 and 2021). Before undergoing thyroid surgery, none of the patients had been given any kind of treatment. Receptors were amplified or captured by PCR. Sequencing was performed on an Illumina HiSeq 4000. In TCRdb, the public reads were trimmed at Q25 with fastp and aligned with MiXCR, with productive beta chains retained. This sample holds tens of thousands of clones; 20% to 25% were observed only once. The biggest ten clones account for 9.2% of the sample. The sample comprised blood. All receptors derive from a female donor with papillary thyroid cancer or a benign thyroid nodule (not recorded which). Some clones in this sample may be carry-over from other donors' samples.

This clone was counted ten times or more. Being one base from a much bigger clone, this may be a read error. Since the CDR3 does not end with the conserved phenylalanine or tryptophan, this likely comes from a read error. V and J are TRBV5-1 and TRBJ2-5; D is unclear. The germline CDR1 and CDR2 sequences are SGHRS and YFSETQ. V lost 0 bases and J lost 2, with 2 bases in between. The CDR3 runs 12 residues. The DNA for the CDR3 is TGCGCCAGCAGCTTGGCACAAGAGACCCAGTACCTC. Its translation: CASSLAQETQYL.

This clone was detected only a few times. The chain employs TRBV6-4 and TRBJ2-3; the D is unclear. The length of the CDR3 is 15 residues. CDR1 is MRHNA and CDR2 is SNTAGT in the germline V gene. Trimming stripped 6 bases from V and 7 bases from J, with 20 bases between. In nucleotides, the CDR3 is TGTGCCAGCAGCCCCTCCCAGAATAATCCCCATACGCAGTATTTT. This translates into CASSPSQNNPHTQYF.

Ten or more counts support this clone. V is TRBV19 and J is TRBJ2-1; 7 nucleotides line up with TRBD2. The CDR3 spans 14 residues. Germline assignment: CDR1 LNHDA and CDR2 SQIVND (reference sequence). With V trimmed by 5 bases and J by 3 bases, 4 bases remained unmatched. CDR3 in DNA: TGTGCCAGTAGTCTAGCGGAATACTACAATGAGCAGTTCTTC. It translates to CASSLAEYYNEQFF. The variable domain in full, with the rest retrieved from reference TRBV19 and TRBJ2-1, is DGGITQSPKYLFRKEGQNVTLSCEQNLNHDAMYWYRQDPGQGLRLIYYSQIVNDFQKGDIAEGYSVSREKKESFPLTVTSAQKNPTAFYLCASSLAEYYNEQFFGPGTRLTVL.

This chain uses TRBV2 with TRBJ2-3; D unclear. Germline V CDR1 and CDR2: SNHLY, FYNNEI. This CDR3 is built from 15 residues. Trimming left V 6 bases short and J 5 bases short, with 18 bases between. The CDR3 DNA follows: TGTGCCAGCAGCCCACGATTGCTCAACGGAGATACGCAGTATTTT. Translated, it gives CASSPRLLNGDTQYF. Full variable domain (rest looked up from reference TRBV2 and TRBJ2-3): EPEVTQTPSHQVTQMGQEVILRCVPISNHLYFYWYRQILGQKVEFLVSFYNNEISEKSEIFDDQFSVERPDGSNFTLKIRSTKLEDSAMYFCASSPRLLNGDTQYFGPGTRLTVL.

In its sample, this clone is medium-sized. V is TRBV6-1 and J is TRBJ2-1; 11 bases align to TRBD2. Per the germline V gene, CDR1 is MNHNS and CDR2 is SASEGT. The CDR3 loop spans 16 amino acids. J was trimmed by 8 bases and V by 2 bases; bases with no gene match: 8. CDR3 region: CASSEMTSGIVDEQFF. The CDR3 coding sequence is TGTGCCAGCAGTGAAATGACTAGCGGGATAGTCGATGAGCAGTTCTTC.

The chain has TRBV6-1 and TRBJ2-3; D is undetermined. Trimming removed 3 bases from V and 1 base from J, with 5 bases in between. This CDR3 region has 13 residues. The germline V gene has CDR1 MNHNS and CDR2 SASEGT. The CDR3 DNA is TGTGCCAGCAGTGATGGCGGCACAGATACGCAGTATTTT. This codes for CASSDGGTDTQYF.

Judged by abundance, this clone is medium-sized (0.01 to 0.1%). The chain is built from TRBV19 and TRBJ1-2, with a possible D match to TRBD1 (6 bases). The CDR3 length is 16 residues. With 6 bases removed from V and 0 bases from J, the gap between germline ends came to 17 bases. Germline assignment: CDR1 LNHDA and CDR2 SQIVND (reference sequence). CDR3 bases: TGTGCCAGTAGCCAACAGGGTTTTACGCCTAACTATGGCTACACCTTC. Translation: CASSQQGFTPNYGYTF.

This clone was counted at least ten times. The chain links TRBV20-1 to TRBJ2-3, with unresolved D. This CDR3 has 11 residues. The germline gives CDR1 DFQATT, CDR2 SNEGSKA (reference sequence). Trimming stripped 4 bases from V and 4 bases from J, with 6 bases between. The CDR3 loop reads CSATHADTQYF. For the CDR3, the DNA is TGCAGTGCTACCCATGCAGATACGCAGTATTTT.

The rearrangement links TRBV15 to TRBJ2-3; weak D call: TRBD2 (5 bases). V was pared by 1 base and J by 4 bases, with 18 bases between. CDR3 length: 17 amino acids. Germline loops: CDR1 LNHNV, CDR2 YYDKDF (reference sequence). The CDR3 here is CATSRGPPGINADTQYF. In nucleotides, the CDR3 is TGTGCCACCAGCAGAGGACCCCCGGGGATCAATGCAGATACGCAGTATTTT.

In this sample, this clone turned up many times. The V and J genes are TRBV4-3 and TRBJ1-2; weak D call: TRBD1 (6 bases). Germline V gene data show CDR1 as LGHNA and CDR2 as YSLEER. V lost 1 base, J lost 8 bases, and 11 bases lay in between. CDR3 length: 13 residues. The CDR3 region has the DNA TGCGCCAGCAGCCAAGTATCCGGACAGGGCTACACCTTC. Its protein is CASSQVSGQGYTF.